This entry describes one T cell receptor (beta chain). CDR1 is LGHNT and CDR2 is FRNRAP in the germline V gene. Trimming shortened V by 0 bases and J by 4 bases, and 7 bases separated the two germline ends. The CDR3 runs 14 residues. The sample is drawn from a study of cytomegalovirus exposure and HLA in healthy donors. Both 60 Vbeta primers and 13 Jbeta primers went into the PCR. The method was immunoSEQ multiplex PCR; TCRdb's version includes in-frame clones alone and lacks a portion of them. The repertoire holds 150,000 to 160,000 clones, 60% to 85% seen once, with 4% in the top ten. Sequencing was carried out using PBMCs. The chain employs TRBV12-5 and TRBJ2-1, with D unresolved. This receptor was taken from a woman aged 40 to 49 in good health and CMV-seronegative. The DNA of the CDR3 is TGTGCTAGTGGTTTGGTACCTAATTACAATGAGCAGTTCTTC. Translation: CASGLVPNYNEQFF. Full variable domain (missing parts from reference TRBV12-5 and TRBJ2-1): DARVTQTPRHKVTEMGQEVTMRCQPILGHNTVFWYRQTMMQGLELLAYFRNRAPLDDSGMPKDRFSAEMPDATLATLKIQPSEPRDSAVYFCASGLVPNYNEQFFGPGTRLTVL.